A single sample is the source of the 18 T cell receptor beta chains below, sequenced in a study of T-cell reconstitution after alpha-beta-depleted transplantation in children. Unique molecular identifiers tagged the TCRbeta library. TCRdb re-derived calls from the PCR reads in MiXCR, one entry per CDR3 protein. The sample lists 85,000 to 120,000 distinct CDR3 sequences; roughly 7.2% were seen once. The specimen was PBMCs, collected before TCRalphabeta/CD19-depleted stem cell transplant. These receptors all stem from a boy aged 2 to 9 with acute lymphoblastic leukemia, due to receive a stem cell transplant.

Many counts were recorded for this clonotype. The V call is TRBV5-1, the J call TRBJ2-5; TRBD2 might be the D (5 bases). This CDR3 region has 13 residues. Germline V CDR1 and CDR2: SGHRS, YFSETQ. V gave up 0 bases and J gave up 4 bases, with 7 bases separating them. The CDR3, as DNA: TGCGCCAGCAGCTTGGATCGGGGAGAGACCCAGTACTTC. The encoded protein is CASSLDRGETQYF.

Details on this clonotype: A much larger clone lies one base from this, so it may be a read error. This rearrangement joins TRBV28 to TRBJ2-7; no firm D call. Germline V lookup: CDR1 MDHEN, CDR2 SYDVKM. The CDR3 consists of 15 residues. The CDR3 region has the DNA TGTGCCAGCACCCCCGGCGGACGGACCCCCTACGAGCAGCACTTC. This codes for CASTPGGRTPYEQHF.

This clonotype occurred many times. The V and J genes are TRBV6-2 or TRBV6-3 and TRBJ2-5; D is uncertain. The V gene's germline CDR1 is MNHEY and CDR2 SVGEGT. V lost 5 bases, J lost 0 bases, and 7 bases lay in between. This CDR3 has 13 amino acids. The CDR3 loop reads CASSTIYQETQYF. Here the CDR3 DNA reads TGTGCCAGCAGTACGATCTACCAAGAGACCCAGTACTTC.

CDR3 region: CASSGNRVQPYGYTF. Written as DNA, the CDR3 is TGTGCCAGCAGCGGAAACCGGGTCCAACCTTATGGCTACACCTTC. The rearrangement links TRBV7-9 to TRBJ1-2; D unclear. Germline V gene sequence: CDR1 SEHNR, CDR2 FQNEAQ (reference sequence). V lost 5 bases and J 5 bases, leaving 18 bases between the germline ends. CDR3 length: 15 residues.

Notes on this clonotype: A read error may explain this, as a much larger clone is one base away. The CDR3, as DNA: TGCAGTGCTCAACTAGCGTATCTGACAGATACGCAGTGTTTT. Translated: CSAQLAYLTDTQCF. The V gene is TRBV20-1, the J gene TRBJ2-3; 7 bases map to TRBD2. Germline CDR1 reads DFQATT; CDR2 reads SNEGSKA (reference sequence). CDR3 length equals 14 residues.

This clonotype was counted only a few times. The genes are TRBV6-2 or TRBV6-3 and TRBJ2-3; D possibly corresponds to TRBD2 (6 bases). The germline V and J ends were trimmed by 7 bases and 2 bases, with 10 bases remaining between them. The CDR3 loop spans 13 amino acids. From germline, CDR1 is MNHEY and CDR2 SVGEGT. The CDR3 sequence is CASTGLFTDTQYF. CDR3 nucleotide sequence: TGTGCCAGCACGGGACTTTTCACAGATACGCAGTATTTT.

This clonotype was recorded a few times. This rearrangement joins TRBV20-1 to TRBJ2-7; no firm D call. The germline CDR1 and CDR2 sequences are DFQATT and SNEGSKA (reference sequence). The CDR3 sequence is 14 residues long. Trimming took off 0 bases at V and 3 bases at J, with 12 bases between the two ends. As DNA, the CDR3 is TGCAGTGCTAGAGACCCGGCAGGAAACTACGAGCAGTACTTC. This encodes CSARDPAGNYEQYF.

The chain combines TRBV3-1 with TRBJ2-2; 8 bases map to TRBD1. Trimming removed 2 bases from V and 2 bases from J; junction bases left unmatched: 4. CDR1 is LGHDT and CDR2 is YNNKEL in the germline V gene (reference sequence). CDR3 size: 16 residues. This CDR3 is CASSQPGQANTGELFF. In nucleotides, the CDR3 is TGTGCCAGCAGCCAACCGGGACAGGCTAACACCGGGGAGCTGTTTTTT.

The rearrangement joins TRBV29-1 to TRBJ2-5, with D unclear. The V end lost 4 bases, the J end lost 0 bases, and 9 bases lay between the germline ends. CDR1 and CDR2 (germline): SQVTM, ANQGSEA. CDR3 size: 13 residues. The CDR3 loop reads CSVGHLYQETQYF. The CDR3 DNA sequence: TGCAGCGTTGGACACCTGTACCAAGAGACCCAGTACTTC.

This clonotype was seen at least ten times. The rearrangement uses TRBV12-3 or TRBV12-4 and TRBJ2-7, with TRBD1 as a possible D gene (6 bases). The CDR3 contains 14 residues. The V gene lost 6 bases and the J gene lost 9 bases, with 21 bases spanning the gap. CDR3 nucleotide sequence: TGTGCCAGCAGCGCCCCCGGACAGCCAGTTGGGCAGTACTTC. This encodes CASSAPGQPVGQYF.

This clonotype was counted between two and nine times. DNA of the CDR3: TGTGCCAGCAGCTTATCGGTGCGGGGGGGCAATGAGCAGTTCTTC. Translating gives CASSLSVRGGNEQFF. The chain recombines TRBV7-8 with TRBJ2-1, with 9 nucleotides matching TRBD2. The ends lost 2 bases at V and 6 bases at J; junction bases unmatched: 5. Germline V gene data show CDR1 as SGHVS and CDR2 as FQNEAQ. CDR3 size: 15 residues.

This chain joins TRBV5-1 and TRBJ1-3, with D tentatively TRBD1 (5 bases). The length of the CDR3 is 13 residues. Germline lookup yields CDR1 SGHRS and CDR2 YFSETQ. Trimming removed 0 bases at V and 6 bases at J, with 7 bases between. The CDR3 DNA reads TGCGCCAGCAGCTTGGGGACACCAAACACCATATATTTT. Protein: CASSLGTPNTIYF.

V gene TRBV5-1 combines with J gene TRBJ1-1, with D perhaps TRBD1 (5 bases). This CDR3 has 12 residues. The germline CDR1 and CDR2 sequences are SGHRS and YFSETQ. The V gene lost 9 bases and the J gene lost 5 bases, with 14 bases spanning the gap. The DNA for the CDR3 is TGCGCCACCCGTGCGGGGGGAACTGAAGCTTTCTTT. This codes for CATRAGGTEAFF.

This chain joins TRBV20-1 and TRBJ2-4; the D gene is possibly TRBD2 (6 bases). Germline CDR1 and CDR2: DFQATT and SNEGSKA (reference sequence). Trimming took 5 bases from V and 1 from J, leaving 12 bases between them. The CDR3 runs to 14 residues. Here the CDR3 DNA reads TGCAGTGCTTTTCGGGGGTGGGCCAAAAACATTCAGTACTTC. Protein: CSAFRGWAKNIQYF.

The table lists this clonotype with many counts. The V call is TRBV2, the J call TRBJ1-1, with D tentatively TRBD1 (5 bases). The germline V gene encodes CDR1 SNHLY and CDR2 FYNNEI. The CDR3 totals 15 residues. V lost 1 base to trimming and J lost 0 bases, with 9 bases between them. The chain's CDR3 is CASSEVGHLNTEAFF. Here the CDR3 DNA reads TGTGCCAGCAGTGAAGTAGGACACCTGAACACTGAAGCTTTCTTT. Filled out from reference TRBV2 and TRBJ1-1, the complete variable domain reads EPEVTQTPSHQVTQMGQEVILRCVPISNHLYFYWYRQILGQKVEFLVSFYNNEISEKSEIFDDQFSVERPDGSNFTLKIRSTKLEDSAMYFCASSEVGHLNTEAFFGQGTRLTVV.

This chain connects TRBV10-3 to TRBJ2-1; 10 bases are shared with TRBD2. V shed 2 bases, J shed 12 bases, and the junction held 10 bases outside the gene matches. Germline loops: CDR1 ENHRY, CDR2 SYGVKD. This CDR3 region has 15 residues. In DNA, the CDR3 is TGTGCCATCAGTGAGCCGGGGGCTAGCGGGAGTGCGCAGTTCTTC. Protein product: CAISEPGASGSAQFF.

With respect to this clonotype: Possible read error: a much larger clone is one base away. The J gene is TRBJ2-3, the V gene TRBV7-9; 10 nucleotides match TRBD1. CDR1 SEHNR and CDR2 FQNEAQ come from the germline V gene (reference sequence). The CDR3 is 15 amino acids. The CDR3 DNA is TGTTCCAGCAGCTCCGGACAGGGGGGCACAGATACGCAGTATTTT. Translation gives CSSSSGQGGTDTQYF.

The chain carries TRBV20-1 and TRBJ2-3, with 9 bases matching TRBD1. There are 14 residues in the CDR3. Germline V gives CDR1 DFQATT, CDR2 SNEGSKA (reference sequence). V trimming: 4 bases; J trimming: 0 bases; junction bases outside the gene matches: 2. CDR3 coding DNA: TGCAGTGCTACCGGACAGGGGAGCACAGATACGCAGTATTTT. Amino acids: CSATGQGSTDTQYF.